A single sample is the source of the 27 T cell receptor beta chains below, sequenced in a study of OX40 agonist ivuxolimab in advanced cancers. TCRdb's copy holds only in-frame clones and misses some; the assay was immunoSEQ multiplex PCR. Of approximately 56,000 clones listed, over 80% are singletons. Sequenced here: CD4+ or CD8+ T cells sorted from blood, sampled in a trial of the OX40 agonist ivuxolimab. These receptors were obtained from an adult with an advanced solid tumor such as melanoma, head and neck, liver or kidney cancer.

This sequence joins TRBV7-8 and TRBJ1-3, with D maybe TRBD1 (5 bases). The ends were cut back, 3 bases at V and 3 bases at J, with 18 bases in the middle. The CDR3 runs 17 residues. CDR1 and CDR2 from the germline V gene are SGHVS and FQNEAQ. The CDR3 spells CASSLSGPREYGNTIYF. For the CDR3, the DNA is TGTGCCAGCAGCTTGTCGGGCCCCAGGGAGTATGGAAACACCATATATTTT. Full variable domain (outside the CDR3, taken from reference TRBV7-8 and TRBJ1-3): GAGVSQSPRYKVAKRGQDVALRCDPISGHVSLFWYQQALGQGPEFLTYFQNEAQLDKSGLPSDRFFAERPEGSVSTLKIQRTQQEDSAVYLCASSLSGPREYGNTIYFGEGSWLTVV.

The rearrangement uses TRBV7-6 and TRBJ2-5, with D possibly matching TRBD1 (6 bases). Trimming took off 5 bases at V and 0 bases at J, with 13 bases between the two ends. Per germline, CDR1 SGHVS and CDR2 FNYEAQ. CDR3 length: 15 amino acids. CDR3 sequence: CASSLGQTYQETQYF. Written as DNA, the CDR3 is TGTGCCAGCAGCCTTGGACAGACTTACCAAGAGACCCAGTACTTC.

The V and J genes are TRBV5-5 and TRBJ2-5; a weak D match, TRBD1 (6 bases). V dropped 0 bases and J dropped 5 bases, with 14 bases sitting between them. CDR3 length: 15 amino acids. Germline V gene lookup returns CDR1 SGHKS and CDR2 YYEKEE (reference sequence). This chain's CDR3 is CASSLALAGVETQYF. In DNA, the CDR3 is TGTGCCAGCAGCTTGGCCCTAGCAGGGGTCGAGACCCAGTACTTC.

The chain uses TRBV7-2 and TRBJ1-2; 9 bases map to TRBD1. V shed 5 bases and J 7 bases; nucleotides not matched to a gene: 8. The germline CDR1 and CDR2 sequences are SGHTA and FQGNSA. The CDR3 runs 14 residues. In nucleotides, the CDR3 is TGTGCCAGCAGCGAACCCACAGGGGGCACTGGCTACACCTTC. This gives the protein CASSEPTGGTGYTF. Using reference TRBV7-2 and TRBJ1-2 for the parts outside the CDR3, the full variable domain is GAGVSQSPSNKVTEKGKDVELRCDPISGHTALYWYRQSLGQGLEFLIYFQGNSAPDKSGLPSDRFSAERTGGSVSTLTIQRTQQEDSAVYLCASSEPTGGTGYTFGSGTRLTVV.

This chain joins TRBV30 and TRBJ1-2; D might be TRBD1 (6 bases). CDR3 size: 13 residues. The V gene lost 0 bases and the J gene lost 6 bases, with 11 bases spanning the gap. Germline CDR1 reads GTSNPN; CDR2 reads SVGIG (reference sequence). The DNA of the CDR3 is TGTGCCTGGAGTGTAAGGGGGGACGATGGCTACACCTTC. Protein: CAWSVRGDDGYTF.

This clone is classed as medium-sized. V and J are TRBV6-5 and TRBJ2-7; no definite D call. Germline values: CDR1 MNHEY, CDR2 SVGAGI. The CDR3 has 14 amino acids. V lost 2 bases, J lost 0 bases, and 8 bases lay in between. The CDR3 region is CASSYGDSSYEQYF. CDR3 nucleotides: TGTGCCAGCAGTTACGGGGATAGCTCCTACGAGCAGTACTTC.

V usage is TRBV6-1 and J usage is TRBJ2-5, with a tentative D call TRBD2 (5 bases). The CDR3 spans 13 residues. V was pared by 8 bases and J by 0 bases, with 10 bases between. Germline CDR1 and CDR2: MNHNS and SASEGT. CDR3 nucleotide sequence: TGTGCCAGCGGAGGAACATACCAAGAGACCCAGTACTTC. This codes for CASGGTYQETQYF.

V gene TRBV28 combines with J gene TRBJ1-2; D is unclear. Trimming removed 7 bases from V and 8 bases from J, with 14 bases in between. Germline CDR1 reads MDHEN; CDR2 reads SYDVKM. The CDR3 spans 12 residues. The DNA of the CDR3 is TGTGCCAGCACCCTGATGGGTTCCGGCTACACCTTC. Translating gives CASTLMGSGYTF.

This clone has just a few counts. CDR3 amino acids: CASSQGQDSDTQYF. Written as DNA, the CDR3 is TGTGCCAGCAGCCAAGGACAGGACTCAGATACGCAGTATTTT. The V and J genes are TRBV4-2 and TRBJ2-3; a weak D match, TRBD1 (6 bases). The V end was cut by 1 base, the J end by 4 bases, with 9 bases between. The length of the CDR3 is 14 residues. From germline, CDR1 is LGHNA and CDR2 YNFKEQ.

This clone is medium-sized. The chain links TRBV7-2 to TRBJ2-7, with TRBD2 matching over 10 bases. The V gene's germline CDR1 is SGHTA and CDR2 FQGNSA. V shed 5 bases, J shed 11 bases, and the junction held 12 bases outside the gene matches. The CDR3 has 14 amino acids. CDR3: CASSRQRGGPVKYV. CDR3 in DNA: TGTGCCAGCAGCCGACAGCGGGGGGGCCCTGTGAAGTACGTC.

The chain carries TRBV5-4 and TRBJ1-2; 9 bases line up with TRBD1. Germline assignment: CDR1 SGHNT and CDR2 YYREEE (reference sequence). CDR3 length: 14 residues. V trimming: 5 bases; J trimming: 8 bases; junction bases outside the gene matches: 10. CDR3 sequence: CASSFPGQGFGYTF. The CDR3 DNA is TGTGCCAGCAGTTTTCCGGGACAGGGATTCGGCTACACCTTC.

V gene TRBV19 combines with J gene TRBJ2-1, with D possibly matching TRBD2 (5 bases). V was cut by 6 bases and J by 7 bases, with 16 bases left in between. The CDR3 covers 14 residues. Germline CDR1 is LNHDA and CDR2 is SQIVND (reference sequence). The CDR3 reads CASRLGPAVNEQFF. CDR3 nucleotides: TGTGCCAGTAGACTAGGTCCAGCCGTTAATGAGCAGTTCTTC.

The genes are TRBV6-5 and TRBJ1-1; TRBD1 might be the D (6 bases). Per germline, CDR1 MNHEY and CDR2 SVGAGI. V was trimmed by 8 bases and J by 8 bases, leaving 15 bases between them. The CDR3 has 12 amino acids. The CDR3 DNA reads as TGTGCCAGCGGGAAAGGAGGGGGGGAAGCTTTCTTT. Its protein is CASGKGGGEAFF.

This chain uses TRBV10-1 with TRBJ2-3, with TRBD1 matching over 7 bases. Per germline, CDR1 WNHNN and CDR2 SYGVQD (reference sequence). The CDR3 totals 13 residues. The trim removed 3 bases at V and 6 bases at J, leaving 3 bases unmatched. Here the CDR3 DNA reads TGCGCCAGCAGTGACACAGGGGCTGATACGCAGTATTTT. It yields the protein CASSDTGADTQYF.

This sequence joins TRBV28 and TRBJ1-1; D unresolved. The CDR3 sequence is 13 residues long. V lost 10 bases and J 3 bases, leaving 15 bases between the germline ends. The germline CDR1 and CDR2 sequences are MDHEN and SYDVKM. CDR3 DNA sequence: TGTGCCATCTCCGGGCCGTCCCACACTGAAGCTTTCTTT. Protein sequence: CAISGPSHTEAFF.

This clone was seen only a few times. The rearrangement uses TRBV6-5 and TRBJ1-1, with D perhaps matching TRBD1 (5 bases). The CDR3 spans 14 residues. The V gene's germline CDR1 is MNHEY and CDR2 SVGAGI. V gave up 7 bases and J gave up 0 bases, with 12 bases separating them. CDR3 in amino acids: CASNPGTVNTEAFF. For the CDR3, the DNA is TGTGCCAGCAACCCCGGGACGGTGAACACTGAAGCTTTCTTT.

This chain uses TRBV7-2 with TRBJ2-5; the D is unclear. Trimming stripped 1 base from V and 1 base from J, with 7 bases between. Germline lookup yields CDR1 SGHTA and CDR2 FQGNSA. This CDR3 spans 14 amino acids. Written as DNA, the CDR3 is TGTGCCAGCAGCTTAGGGGGATCCCAAGAGACCCAGTACTTC. This sequence encodes CASSLGGSQETQYF. Supplemented by reference TRBV7-2 and TRBJ2-5, the full variable domain reads GAGVSQSPSNKVTEKGKDVELRCDPISGHTALYWYRQSLGQGLEFLIYFQGNSAPDKSGLPSDRFSAERTGGSVSTLTIQRTQQEDSAVYLCASSLGGSQETQYFGPGTRLLVL.

This clone was detected only once. V and J are TRBV25-1 and TRBJ2-5; 8 bases are a match to TRBD1. The CDR3 runs 14 residues. With 4 bases clipped from V and 2 bases from J, the junction kept 3 bases outside the gene matches. Germline V gives CDR1 MGHDK, CDR2 SYGVNS. CDR3 sequence: CASSAGQGQETQYF. The CDR3 DNA reads TGTGCCAGCAGTGCCGGACAGGGTCAAGAGACCCAGTACTTC.

V is TRBV29-1 and J is TRBJ1-2, with unresolved D. Trimming removed 2 bases at V and 7 bases at J, with 5 bases between. CDR3 length: 10 residues. Germline CDR1 reads SQVTM; CDR2 reads ANQGSEA. The CDR3 reads CSVEPGGYTF. The CDR3 bases are TGCAGCGTTGAACCGGGTGGCTACACCTTC.

CDR3 sequence (DNA): TGCGCCAGCAGCCAAGATTCCAGGGTCCCTTATTACGAGCAGTACTTC. It translates to CASSQDSRVPYYEQYF. The genes are TRBV4-1 and TRBJ2-7; maybe TRBD1 (5 bases). The CDR3 is 16 residues long. Germline V gene lookup returns CDR1 MGHRA and CDR2 YSYEKL. Trimming removed 0 bases at V and 4 bases at J, with 16 bases between.

The V call is TRBV10-3, the J call TRBJ2-3, with a weak D call TRBD1 (5 bases). Germline V lookup: CDR1 ENHRY, CDR2 SYGVKD. V was clipped by 2 bases and J by 3 bases, with 9 bases between them. The CDR3 is made up of 14 amino acids. CDR3 coding DNA: TGTGCCATCAGTGAGGGCAGGGTAACAGATACGCAGTATTTT. Amino acids: CAISEGRVTDTQYF.

This clone has only a few counts. The chain links TRBV6-6 to TRBJ2-1; D unresolved. Trimming pared 0 bases from V and 6 bases from J, leaving 9 bases between. The CDR3 runs 14 residues. Germline CDR1 and CDR2: MNHNY and SVGAGI (reference sequence). CDR3: CASSYSGSSNEQFF. The DNA for the CDR3 is TGTGCCAGCAGTTACTCGGGTAGTAGCAATGAGCAGTTCTTC.

As DNA, the CDR3 is TGCAGCGTCGCCGGGACGGTGAACACTGAAGCTTTCTTT. Amino acids: CSVAGTVNTEAFF. V and J are TRBV29-1 and TRBJ1-1; possible D gene TRBD1, 5 bases. Germline V gene sequence: CDR1 SQVTM, CDR2 ANQGSEA. V lost 6 bases and J lost 0, with 11 bases in between. The CDR3 has 13 residues.

This rearrangement joins TRBV6-1 to TRBJ1-1; TRBD1 agrees at 9 bases. The CDR3 spans 15 residues. The V and J ends lost 4 bases and 5 bases, in that order; junction bases with no gene match: 8. CDR1 and CDR2 from the germline V gene are MNHNS and SASEGT. DNA of the CDR3: TGTGCCAGCAGTGGTGGGGGGACAGGGAAGACTGAAGCTTTCTTT. Its translation: CASSGGGTGKTEAFF.

The chain combines TRBV4-1 with TRBJ1-6; TRBD1 might be the D (5 bases). V shed 0 bases and J shed 0 bases, with 12 bases lying between them. CDR1 and CDR2 (germline): MGHRA, YSYEKL. The CDR3 contains 18 residues. The chain's CDR3 is CASSQEGRTSSYNSPLHF. CDR3 nucleotide sequence: TGCGCCAGCAGCCAAGAGGGACGGACGAGCTCCTATAATTCACCCCTCCACTTT.

The chain employs TRBV11-2 and TRBJ2-7; D might be TRBD1 (5 bases). Germline-derived CDR1 and CDR2 are SGHAT and FQNNGV. The ends were cut back, 5 bases at V and 7 bases at J, with 21 bases in the middle. This CDR3 has 15 residues. CDR3 region: CASSPDRIPLSEQYF. CDR3 bases: TGTGCCAGCAGCCCTGACAGAATCCCTCTCAGTGAGCAGTACTTC.

V is TRBV7-9 and J is TRBJ2-7, with D possibly being TRBD2 (6 bases). CDR1 and CDR2 (germline): SEHNR, FQNEAQ (reference sequence). This CDR3 has 13 residues. The V and J ends lost 6 bases and 5 bases respectively, with 14 bases between them. CDR3 nucleotides: TGTGCCAGCAGTTTCTCGGGCGGGAACGAGCAGTACTTC. Protein product: CASSFSGGNEQYF.